This TCR beta chain was found in a study of blood T cell repertoires in COVID-19. Overall study context: The samples span acute and convalescent COVID-19 from the United States, Italy and Spain. PBMCs, B-cell-depleted T cells, or T cells were the source of the cDNA or gDNA that made up the material.

Seattle patients were enrolled during active infection and followed longitudinally. Trimming removed 7 bases from V and 4 bases from J; junction bases left unmatched: 9. Germline V gives CDR1 SQVTM, CDR2 ANQGSEA. The CDR3 consists of 13 residues. Sequencing used immunoSEQ multiplex PCR; TCRdb keeps in-frame clones, though not all of them. The sample has more than 350,000 clones, approximately 87% seen once. V gene TRBV29-1 combines with J gene TRBJ2-5, with 7 bases that match TRBD1. Material for sequencing was peripheral blood. The clonotype was recovered from a young woman with COVID-19, enrolled during active disease. The CDR3 reads CSAVGQVRETQYF. The CDR3, as DNA: TGCAGCGCCGTAGGACAGGTCAGAGAGACCCAGTACTTC.